The rows below give T cell receptor beta chains drawn from one sample of a study of cytomegalovirus exposure and HLA in healthy donors. Sequencing was performed with immunoSEQ multiplex PCR; in TCRdb, only in-frame clones are kept and a portion is missing. The sample lists tens of thousands of clones; roughly 67% were seen once. Sequencing was performed on PBMCs. These receptors came from a man aged 45-60 years in good health and CMV-seronegative. Each CDR3 is given with its conserved first and last residue. A D gene is named only where the DNA matches it firmly. The size of a clone is reported for some rows only, either as once, few or many, or as a class for expanded clones.

>-|TRBD1|TRBJ1-2|TRBV11-2
CASSYSSRDRGYGYTF
TGTGCCAGCAGCTACTCATCTCGGGACAGGGGATATGGCTACACCTTC
>-|-|TRBJ2-1|TRBV5-1
CASSLGETTQFF
TGCGCCAGCAGCTTGGGGGAGACTACGCAGTTCTTC
>once|-|TRBJ1-2|TRBV5-6
CASSPGRVTYGYTF
TGTGCCAGCAGCCCTGGGAGGGTAACCTATGGCTACACCTTC
>-|TRBD1|TRBJ1-1|TRBV7-9
CASSLGQGAQENTEAFF
TGTGCCAGCAGCTTAGGGCAGGGGGCGCAGGAGAACACTGAAGCTTTCTTT
>-|TRBD1|TRBJ1-2|TRBV30
CAWSALDRGDGYTF
TGTGCCTGGAGTGCCCTGGACAGGGGAGATGGCTACACCTTC
>medium-sized|TRBD1|TRBJ1-3|TRBV7-6
CASSFGTGTGNTIYF
TGTGCCAGCAGCTTTGGGACAGGGACTGGAAACACCATATATTTT
>-|TRBD1|TRBJ2-3|TRBV9
CASSVLKGQGTDTQYF
TGTGCCAGCAGCGTTCTTAAGGGACAGGGCACAGATACGCAGTATTTT
>few|-|TRBJ2-5|TRBV7-9
CASSLEWGEETQYF
TGTGCCAGCAGCTTAGAATGGGGGGAAGAGACCCAGTACTTC
>-|TRBD1|TRBJ2-7|TRBV6-6
CASRHGTGSYEQYF
TGTGCCAGCAGGCACGGGACAGGATCCTACGAGCAGTACTTC
>once|TRBD1|TRBJ1-5|TRBV7-9
CASSLEGAQQPQHF
TGTGCCAGCAGCTTAGAGGGGGCTCAACAGCCCCAGCATTTT
>-|TRBD1|TRBJ2-7|TRBV28
CASRPTGTGDYEQYF
TGTGCCAGCAGACCGACCGGGACAGGGGACTACGAGCAGTACTTC
>-|-|TRBJ1-2|TRBV5-1
CASSLVGQAYGYTF
TGCGCCAGCAGCTTGGTTGGGCAGGCGTATGGCTACACCTTC
>few|TRBD1|TRBJ2-1|TRBV6-5
CASSNTRDSYNEQFF
TGTGCCAGCAGTAATACCCGGGACAGTTACAATGAGCAGTTCTTC
>-|TRBD2|TRBJ2-7|TRBV7-8
CASRQRDSYEQYF
TGTGCCAGCAGGCAGCGGGACTCCTACGAGCAGTACTTC
>-|-|TRBJ1-1|TRBV29-1
CSVEQRGITEAFF
TGCAGCGTTGAGCAGAGGGGGATCACTGAAGCTTTCTTT
>few|-|TRBJ2-3|TRBV7-9
CSSSTAPGSGPDTQYF
TGTTCCAGCAGCACAGCCCCGGGGTCGGGCCCAGATACGCAGTATTTT
>-|-|TRBJ2-5|TRBV6-1
CASSGGLVQETQYF
TGTGCCAGCAGTGGCGGACTGGTCCAAGAGACCCAGTACTTC
>-|TRBD1|TRBJ1-4|TRBV5-6
CASSSGTGNQKLFF
TGTGCCAGCAGCTCCGGGACAGGGAACCAAAAACTGTTTTTT
>-|TRBD1|TRBJ1-2|TRBV7-9
CSSSNPSPTGGSGYTF
TGTTCCAGCAGCAACCCTTCCCCGACAGGGGGCAGTGGCTACACCTTC
>few|TRBD1|TRBJ1-2|TRBV6-6
CASRGQGFDGYTF
TGTGCCAGCAGGGGACAGGGGTTCGATGGCTACACCTTC
>-|TRBD1|TRBJ1-6|TRBV7-2
CASSLRSDRVNSPLHF
TGTGCCAGCAGCTTGCGGTCGGACAGGGTTAATTCACCCCTCCACTTT
>-|-|TRBJ1-1|TRBV19
CASSLWGRPNTEAFF
TGTGCCAGTAGTCTCTGGGGCAGGCCTAACACTGAAGCTTTCTTT
>-|TRBD1|TRBJ1-5|TRBV6-1
CASSETGIQPQHF
TGTGCCAGCAGTGAGACAGGGATTCAGCCCCAGCATTTT
>-|-|TRBJ1-1|TRBV7-8
CASSSSHNTEAFF
TGTGCCAGCAGCTCAAGCCATAACACTGAAGCTTTCTTT
>once|TRBD2|TRBJ2-3|TRBV14
CASSRTSGGNTDTQYF
TGTGCCAGCAGCCGGACTAGCGGGGGCAACACAGATACGCAGTATTTT